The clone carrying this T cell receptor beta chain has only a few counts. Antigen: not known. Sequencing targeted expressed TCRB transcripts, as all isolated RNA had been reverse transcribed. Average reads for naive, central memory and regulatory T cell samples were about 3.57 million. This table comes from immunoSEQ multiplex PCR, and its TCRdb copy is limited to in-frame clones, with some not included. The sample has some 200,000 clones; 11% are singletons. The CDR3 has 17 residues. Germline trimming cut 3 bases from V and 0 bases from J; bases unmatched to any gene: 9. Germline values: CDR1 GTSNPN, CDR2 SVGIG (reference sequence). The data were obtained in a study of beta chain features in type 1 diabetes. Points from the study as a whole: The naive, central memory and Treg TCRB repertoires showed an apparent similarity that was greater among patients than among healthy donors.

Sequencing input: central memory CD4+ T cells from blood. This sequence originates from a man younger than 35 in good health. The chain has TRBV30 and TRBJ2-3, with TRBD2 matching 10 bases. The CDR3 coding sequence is TGTGCCTGGAGCCCGCGTACTAGCGGGGTGAGCACAGATACGCAGTATTTT. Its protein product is CAWSPRTSGVSTDTQYF.